Listed below are T cell receptor beta chains from one sample, sequenced in a study of T cell responses to AZD1222 COVID-19 vaccine. Clones were sequenced by immunoSEQ multiplex PCR, and TCRdb holds only the in-frame ones, with some missing. Of 180,000 or so clones listed, roughly 94% are singletons. Source: peripheral blood, taken on day 0 of AZD1222 vaccination. These receptors originate from an adult in good health. Each CDR3 is given with its conserved first and last residue. The order of the fields is V gene, D gene, CDR3 protein. A D gene is named only where the DNA matches it firmly.

>TRBV25-1|TRBD2
CASSDTGGSDEQFF
>TRBV11-2|TRBD1
CASSLGGTGILSGNTIYF
>TRBV10-1|-
CASSERPGGTDTQYF
>TRBV19|-
CASSSGHPQPLHF
>TRBV3-1/TRBV3-2|TRBD1
CASSQEVGTGIGNQPQHF
>TRBV18|TRBD1
CASSRGQGAYEQYF
>TRBV10-3|-
CAISVVQQETQYF
>TRBV18|-
CASSPPTGMNTEAFF
>TRBV18|-
CASSPRDYRGNTIYF
>TRBV2|-
CASGGGGATNEKLFF
>TRBV2|-
CASSERAEAFGYTF
>TRBV5-4|TRBD2
CASSSGGGYEQYF
>TRBV4-1|-
CASSQYDRQNYGYTF
>TRBV5-1|-
CASSLGDTLRGEQYF
>TRBV28|-
CASRLSGAVNEQYF
>TRBV5-4|-
CASSLDHTGELFF
>TRBV6-5|-
CATYYGQGGYTF
>TRBV12-3/TRBV12-4|-
CASSLETGELFF
>TRBV5-4|TRBD1
CASSLGTGGASGNTIYF
>TRBV9|-
CASSVGDLNNSPLHF
>TRBV7-8|-
CASSLAGSQVYNSPLHF
>TRBV5-1|-
CASSSFPSQPQHF
>TRBV10-3|TRBD1
CATEDRLSTYEQYF
>TRBV6-2/TRBV6-3|-
CASSYRTDTQYF
>TRBV28|-
CASSLWATGHQHF
>TRBV27|-
CASSLSGVLRGYTF
>TRBV11-2|-
CASSLSVRFYDYGYTF
>TRBV18|-
CASSPLEETQYF